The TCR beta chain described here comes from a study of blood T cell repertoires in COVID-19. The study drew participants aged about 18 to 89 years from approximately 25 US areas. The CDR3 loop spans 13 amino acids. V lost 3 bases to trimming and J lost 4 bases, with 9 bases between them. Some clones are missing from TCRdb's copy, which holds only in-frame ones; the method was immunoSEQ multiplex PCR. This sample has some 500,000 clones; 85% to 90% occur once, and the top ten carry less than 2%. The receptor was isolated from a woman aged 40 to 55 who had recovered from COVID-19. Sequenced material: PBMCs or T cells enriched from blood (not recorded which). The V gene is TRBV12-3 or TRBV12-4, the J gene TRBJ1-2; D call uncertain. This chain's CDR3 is CASSFTGSYGYTF. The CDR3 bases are TGTGCCAGCAGTTTTACCGGGTCCTATGGCTACACCTTC.